The 8 T cell receptor beta chains reported below all come from one sample, sequenced in a study of a mutant IDH1 vaccine in newly diagnosed glioma. No antigen is known for these receptors. Regarding time point: week 23, last vaccination. The content of each vaccine dose was 300 ug of mutant IDH1 20-mer peptide, and topical imiquimod accompanied it. The table came from immunoSEQ multiplex PCR; TCRdb's copy has only in-frame clones and leaves some out. The sample holds some 80,000 clones, approximately 85% seen once. Here the sequenced sample was PBMCs, taken from a glioma patient whose treatment included an IDH1 peptide vaccine. These receptor sequences come from a woman in her 50s with glioma.

The chain uses TRBV19 and TRBJ1-1; possible D gene TRBD1, 6 bases. CDR1 is LNHDA, CDR2 SQIVND, per germline (reference sequence). V lost 3 bases and J lost 6, with 11 bases in between. The CDR3 sequence is 13 residues long. The CDR3 DNA is TGTGCCAGTAGTATTCGAGGGGGAGCTGAAGCTTTCTTT. It translates to CASSIRGGAEAFF.

CDR3 DNA: TGTGCCAGCAGCCCGACCCGGCTAGCGGGCTCCTACGAGCAGTACTTC. It yields the protein CASSPTRLAGSYEQYF. The chain joins TRBV7-2 to TRBJ2-7, with 8 bases matching TRBD2. Germline V gene sequence: CDR1 SGHTA, CDR2 FQGNSA. V lost 5 bases and J lost 0; bases outside the gene matches: 9. The CDR3 is made up of 16 amino acids.

Regarding this clone: A junction end diverges from the germline sequence, so it may reflect a read error. Written as DNA, the CDR3 is TGCGCCAGCAGCCAAGGTCACGACAGCGGACCTTTGCGAGGAAAAACTGTTTTT. This translates into CASSQGHDSGPLRGKTVF. V gene TRBV4-1 combines with J gene TRBJ1-4; D perhaps matches TRBD1 (5 bases). The germline CDR1 and CDR2 sequences are MGHRA and YSYEKL. This CDR3 contains 18 residues.

V and J are TRBV9 and TRBJ2-1, with 8 nucleotides matching TRBD2. The germline V gene has CDR1 SGDLS and CDR2 YYNGEE. This CDR3 has 17 residues. The V segment lost 0 bases and the J segment 8 bases; nucleotides outside the gene matches: 13. CDR3 protein: CASSVDSREGREDEQFF. The CDR3, as DNA: TGTGCCAGCAGCGTAGATAGTCGGGAGGGCCGGGAAGATGAGCAGTTCTTC.

The genes are TRBV10-3 and TRBJ2-7; D not certain. The CDR3 is 14 residues long. The germline CDR1 and CDR2 sequences are ENHRY and SYGVKD. V dropped 11 bases and J dropped 0 bases, with 17 bases sitting between them. The CDR3 bases are TGTGCCGTAAGGTCCGGGCTGAGCTCCTACGAGCAGTACTTC. Amino acid sequence: CAVRSGLSSYEQYF.

V is TRBV30 and J is TRBJ1-1, with TRBD1 as a possible D gene (5 bases). Trimming removed 3 bases from V and 4 bases from J, with 12 bases in between. The CDR3 runs 13 residues. Per the germline V gene, CDR1 is GTSNPN and CDR2 is SVGIG (reference sequence). This chain's CDR3 is CAWSKGPITEAFF. DNA of the CDR3: TGTGCCTGGAGCAAGGGGCCAATCACTGAAGCTTTCTTT.

This rearrangement joins TRBV19 to TRBJ1-1, with D unclear. This CDR3 has 14 amino acids. Trimming pared 8 bases from V and 1 base from J, leaving 14 bases between. CDR1 and CDR2 (germline): LNHDA, SQIVND (reference sequence). CDR3 protein: CASLNRRTNTEAFF. The DNA for the CDR3 is TGTGCCAGTCTCAATCGACGGACGAACACTGAAGCTTTCTTT.

The rearrangement links TRBV4-2 to TRBJ2-1; 7 nucleotides agree with TRBD2. The junction had 20 bases not matched to a gene; V was cut back by 3 bases and J by 15 bases. The length of the CDR3 is 16 residues. CDR1 LGHNA and CDR2 YNFKEQ come from the germline V gene. The CDR3 region is CASSQSLGLGEGLGFF. The CDR3 bases are TGTGCCAGCAGCCAGTCATTGGGTCTGGGGGAGGGGCTTGGGTTCTTC.